The next 28 T cell receptor beta chains were all read from a single sample in a study of T cells in Graves' hyperthyroidism and ophthalmopathy. TCR beta CDR3 regions were amplified from RNA. TCR CDR3 underwent first-round RT-PCR with the HTBI primer set. TCRdb analysed the multiplex PCR reads with MiXCR anew, one entry per CDR3 protein. The sample lists roughly 400,000 distinct CDR3 sequences; roughly 14% were seen once. Sequencing was carried out using blood. Source of these receptors: a woman between 18 and 29 years old with Graves' hyperthyroidism that later progressed to Graves' ophthalmopathy.

This clonotype was detected ten times or more. The rearrangement uses TRBV9 and TRBJ2-7; 7 nucleotides match TRBD2. CDR3 size: 15 residues. J gave up 4 bases and V 0 bases, and 7 bases lay outside the gene matches. Germline loops: CDR1 SGDLS, CDR2 YYNGEE. The CDR3 region is CASSVGAGDGYEQYF. The CDR3, as DNA: TGTGCCAGCAGCGTAGGGGCGGGAGACGGGTACGAGCAGTACTTC.

This clonotype was recorded many times. The chain carries TRBV28 and TRBJ2-7; D is ambiguous. Trimming removed 1 base at V and 3 bases at J, with 13 bases between. CDR3 length: 15 residues. The germline gives CDR1 MDHEN, CDR2 SYDVKM. The CDR3 sequence: CASSLFPAAGYEQYF. CDR3 bases: TGTGCCAGCAGTTTATTCCCGGCTGCCGGCTACGAGCAGTACTTC.

The genes are TRBV24-1 and TRBJ2-7; D remains ambiguous. Germline V gene lookup returns CDR1 KGHDR and CDR2 SFDVKD. The CDR3 has 15 amino acids. With 0 bases removed from V and 4 bases from J, the gap between germline ends came to 12 bases. The CDR3 spells CATSDLVRTDYEQYF. The CDR3 DNA is TGTGCCACCAGTGATTTGGTTAGGACGGATTACGAGCAGTACTTC.

This clonotype was observed a few times. The rearrangement joins TRBV20-1 to TRBJ2-3, with 8 bases identical to TRBD2. V trimming: 3 bases; J trimming: 5 bases; junction bases outside the gene matches: 10. There are 15 residues in the CDR3. Germline V CDR1 and CDR2: DFQATT, SNEGSKA (reference sequence). CDR3 nucleotides: TGCAGTGCTAGGCGAAACGGGAGGGCCCAAGATACGCAGTATTTT. Encoded protein: CSARRNGRAQDTQYF.

This clonotype showed up just a few times. V usage is TRBV9 and J usage is TRBJ1-5, with a possible D match to TRBD1 (5 bases). CDR1 SGDLS and CDR2 YYNGEE come from the germline V gene. The length of the CDR3 is 15 residues. Trimming took 7 bases from V and 3 from J, leaving 17 bases between them. In DNA form, the CDR3 reads TGTGCCAGCCCGGGATGGGGGGGTTACAATCAGCCCCAGCATTTT. It is translated as CASPGWGGYNQPQHF.

This clonotype occurred once. V usage is TRBV6-2 or TRBV6-3 and J usage is TRBJ1-5, with D possibly matching TRBD1 (6 bases). The CDR3 is 17 amino acids. Germline CDR1 is MNHEY and CDR2 is SVGEGT. With 6 bases removed from V and 3 bases from J, the gap between germline ends came to 21 bases. Here the CDR3 DNA reads TGTGCCAGCAGCCCCATTAACAGGGTCCCCTTCAATCAGCCCCAGCATTTT. Translated, it gives CASSPINRVPFNQPQHF.

At least ten counts were recorded for this clonotype. J is TRBJ2-4 and V is TRBV20-1, with 10 bases matching TRBD1. Germline V gene data show CDR1 as DFQATT and CDR2 as SNEGSKA (reference sequence). V trimming: 5 bases; J trimming: 13 bases; junction bases outside the gene matches: 11. This CDR3 has 13 amino acids. This CDR3 reads CSAFGTGVGGQYF. CDR3 DNA: TGCAGTGCTTTTGGGACAGGGGTAGGAGGACAGTACTTC.

This clonotype was counted many times. CDR3 nucleotide sequence: TGTGCCAGCAGAGTCCCCCTTGGGGGACTAGCGTCCTACGAGCAGTACTTC. It encodes CASRVPLGGLASYEQYF. This chain links TRBV2 with TRBJ2-7; the match to TRBD2 covers 10 bases. After removal of 6 bases from V and 1 base from J, the junction contained 12 bases not matched to a gene. The CDR3 sequence is 17 residues long. Germline V CDR1 and CDR2: SNHLY, FYNNEI. Filled out from reference TRBV2 and TRBJ2-7, the complete variable domain reads EPEVTQTPSHQVTQMGQEVILRCVPISNHLYFYWYRQILGQKVEFLVSFYNNEISEKSEIFDDQFSVERPDGSNFTLKIRSTKLEDSAMYFCASRVPLGGLASYEQYFGPGTRLTVT.

The chain links TRBV4-1 to TRBJ1-1; no definite D call. The CDR3 is made up of 15 amino acids. The germline CDR1 and CDR2 sequences are MGHRA and YSYEKL. Trimming shortened V by 1 base and J by 7 bases, and 16 bases separated the two germline ends. The CDR3 region is CASSQGEYREGEAFF. The CDR3 DNA sequence: TGCGCCAGCAGCCAAGGGGAATACCGGGAGGGTGAAGCTTTCTTT.

Only a few counts were recorded for this clonotype. A read error may be the cause here, since a much bigger clone is one base away. V and J are TRBV28 and TRBJ1-5; D remains unclear. Trimming cost V 5 bases and J 10 bases, with 9 bases left between them. The CDR3 loop spans 11 amino acids. CDR1 MDHEN and CDR2 SYDVKM come from the germline V gene. CDR3 bases: TGTGCCAGCAGTCCCCCCTCTCCCCAGCATTTT. The encoded protein is CASSPPSPQHF.

Of note for this clonotype: The CDR3 does not close with the conserved phenylalanine or tryptophan, likely indicating a read error. The CDR3 DNA reads TGTGCCAGCAGCCCATATAGCAATCAGCCACAGCATCTT. It specifies CASSPYSNQPQHL. The V and J genes are TRBV6-2 or TRBV6-3 and TRBJ1-5; D gene uncertain. CDR3 size: 13 residues. Germline lookup yields CDR1 MNHEY and CDR2 SVGEGT.

In this sample, this clonotype turned up a few times. The V call is TRBV12-3 or TRBV12-4, the J call TRBJ2-7; a possible D gene is TRBD1 (6 bases). The CDR3 totals 14 residues. Trimming pared 7 bases from V and 4 bases from J, leaving 17 bases between. The CDR3 sequence: CASTPQGAGYEQYF. The CDR3 DNA follows: TGTGCCAGCACCCCACAGGGTGCAGGGTACGAGCAGTACTTC.

This clonotype was picked up many times. CDR3 coding DNA: TGTGCCTGGACCCGAACAGGGGGCGGAACTGAAGCTTTCTTT. Amino acid sequence: CAWTRTGGGTEAFF. The chain carries TRBV30 and TRBJ1-1; 9 bases agree with TRBD1. Unmatched junction bases numbered 8, after V lost 4 bases and J lost 5 bases. The CDR3 totals 14 residues. Germline V gene sequence: CDR1 GTSNPN, CDR2 SVGIG (reference sequence).

The CDR3, as DNA: TGTGCCAGCAGTGCAACGGGGGGCGGCGAGCAGTACTTC. It is translated as CASSATGGGEQYF. V usage is TRBV12-3 or TRBV12-4 and J usage is TRBJ2-7; D is possibly TRBD2 (7 bases). V was trimmed by 5 bases and J by 6 bases, leaving 14 bases between them. The CDR3 length is 13 residues.

This clonotype was observed many times. This chain uses TRBV20-1 with TRBJ2-1, with TRBD2 matching 8 bases. CDR3 length: 13 residues. Unmatched junction bases numbered 5, after V lost 7 bases and J lost 3 bases. CDR1 and CDR2 (germline): DFQATT, SNEGSKA (reference sequence). The DNA of the CDR3 is TGCAGTGTCGGGGGGGGTAACTACAATGAGCAGTTCTTC. It encodes CSVGGGNYNEQFF.

The sample holds a few counts of this clonotype. The chain carries TRBV10-3 and TRBJ2-3, with D perhaps TRBD1 or TRBD2 (5 bases each). CDR1 is ENHRY and CDR2 is SYGVKD in the germline V gene. The CDR3 spans 14 residues. Trimming left V 0 bases short and J 1 base short, with 5 bases between. This CDR3 reads CAISESGGTDTQYF. CDR3 bases: TGTGCCATCAGTGAGTCGGGGGGCACAGATACGCAGTATTTT.

This clonotype was counted at least ten times. J is TRBJ2-5 and V is TRBV20-1; D assignment may be TRBD1 or TRBD2 (5 bases each). Germline V gives CDR1 DFQATT, CDR2 SNEGSKA (reference sequence). V gave up 3 bases and J gave up 2 bases, with 7 bases separating them. There are 12 residues in the CDR3. CDR3 nucleotide sequence: TGCAGTGCTAGGGGGGTACAAGAGACCCAGTACTTC. Amino acid sequence: CSARGVQETQYF.

This clonotype has a count of ten or more. The V and J genes are TRBV6-5 and TRBJ2-7; D gene unclear. The CDR3 consists of 14 residues. V lost 0 bases and J 0 bases, leaving 6 bases between the germline ends. Germline values: CDR1 MNHEY, CDR2 SVGAGI. CDR3 nucleotide sequence: TGTGCCAGCAGTTACTCGCCGAGCTCCTACGAGCAGTACTTC. Translating gives CASSYSPSSYEQYF.

V usage is TRBV4-1 and J usage is TRBJ1-5; D remains unclear. The CDR3 spans 17 residues. CDR1 and CDR2 (germline): MGHRA, YSYEKL. Trimming pared 0 bases from V and 1 base from J, leaving 13 bases between. The CDR3 DNA sequence: TGCGCCAGCAGCCAAGATAGTCCGGACCCGAGCAATCAGCCCCAGCATTTT. As protein: CASSQDSPDPSNQPQHF.

In its sample, this clonotype was seen a few times. The V and J genes are TRBV5-4 and TRBJ2-3; D not certain. The germline CDR1 and CDR2 sequences are SGHNT and YYREEE (reference sequence). This CDR3 region has 12 residues. V was pared by 3 bases and J by 4 bases, with 6 bases between. The CDR3 is CASSSSPDTQYF. CDR3 sequence (DNA): TGTGCCAGCAGCTCGTCTCCAGATACGCAGTATTTT.

This clonotype was found a few times. V usage is TRBV19 and J usage is TRBJ2-1; D possibly corresponds to TRBD2 (6 bases). Germline assignment: CDR1 LNHDA and CDR2 SQIVND (reference sequence). The ends were cut back, 5 bases at V and 2 bases at J, with 22 bases in the middle. The CDR3 totals 18 residues. CDR3 protein: CASSALTWLARPYNEQFF. The CDR3, as DNA: TGTGCCAGTAGTGCCCTTACGTGGCTAGCGAGACCCTACAATGAGCAGTTCTTC.

This clonotype has ten or more counts. The chain recombines TRBV29-1 with TRBJ1-2; D gene ambiguous. Germline V gene lookup returns CDR1 SQVTM and CDR2 ANQGSEA. The CDR3 covers 15 residues. Trimming stripped 6 bases from V and 4 bases from J, with 21 bases between. The CDR3 protein is CSVAGRLTMGYGYTF. The DNA for the CDR3 is TGCAGCGTCGCAGGACGCCTAACTATGGGCTATGGCTACACCTTC.

This clonotype was seen many times. The rearrangement uses TRBV30 and TRBJ2-3; D ambiguous. This CDR3 region has 14 residues. Trimming removed 1 base from V and 0 bases from J, with 8 bases in between. Germline V gives CDR1 GTSNPN, CDR2 SVGIG (reference sequence). CDR3 residues: CAWSAASSTDTQYF. The CDR3 nucleotides are TGTGCCTGGAGTGCAGCATCTAGCACAGATACGCAGTATTTT.

This clonotype was observed a few times. The rearrangement links TRBV7-9 to TRBJ2-2; 7 bases fit TRBD2. The CDR3 runs 15 residues. Germline assignment: CDR1 SEHNR and CDR2 FQNEAQ (reference sequence). Germline trimming cut 5 bases from V and 1 base from J; bases unmatched to any gene: 4. CDR3 loop: CASSLQRENTGELFF. In nucleotides, the CDR3 is TGTGCCAGCAGCCTGCAGCGGGAGAACACCGGGGAGCTGTTTTTT.

This clonotype was seen a few times. The V call is TRBV29-1, the J call TRBJ2-7; D unresolved. Per germline, CDR1 SQVTM and CDR2 ANQGSEA. The CDR3 contains 12 residues. Trimming removed 2 bases at V and 2 bases at J, with 7 bases between. The CDR3 reads CSVENGPYEQYF. CDR3 bases: TGCAGCGTTGAAAACGGTCCCTACGAGCAGTACTTC.

This clonotype was seen ten or more times. This chain uses TRBV6-1 with TRBJ1-2, with 8 bases matching TRBD1. The CDR3 runs 14 residues. The V segment lost 6 bases and the J segment 6 bases; nucleotides outside the gene matches: 9. CDR1 is MNHNS and CDR2 is SASEGT in the germline V gene. CDR3 region: CASRPDGQGNGYTF. The DNA of the CDR3 is TGTGCCAGCAGACCCGATGGACAGGGAAATGGCTACACCTTC.

This clonotype was found many times. The chain carries TRBV28 and TRBJ2-7, with 7 bases that match TRBD2. CDR3 size: 16 residues. Looked up from germline, CDR1 is MDHEN and CDR2 is SYDVKM. The ends lost 4 bases at V and 0 bases at J; junction bases unmatched: 9. The CDR3 DNA is TGTGCCAGCAGTTCCTGGGGGGGAGAGAACTCCTACGAGCAGTACTTC. Encoded protein: CASSSWGGENSYEQYF.

This clonotype came up a few times. The chain recombines TRBV7-9 with TRBJ2-2; TRBD2 matches at 8 bases. CDR1 and CDR2 (germline): SEHNR, FQNEAQ (reference sequence). CDR3 length: 16 amino acids. V was clipped by 5 bases and J by 4 bases; unmatched bases: 9. CDR3 in DNA: TGTGCCAGCAGCACGATAGCGGGATCGACCACCGGGGAGCTGTTTTTT. Translating gives CASSTIAGSTTGELFF.